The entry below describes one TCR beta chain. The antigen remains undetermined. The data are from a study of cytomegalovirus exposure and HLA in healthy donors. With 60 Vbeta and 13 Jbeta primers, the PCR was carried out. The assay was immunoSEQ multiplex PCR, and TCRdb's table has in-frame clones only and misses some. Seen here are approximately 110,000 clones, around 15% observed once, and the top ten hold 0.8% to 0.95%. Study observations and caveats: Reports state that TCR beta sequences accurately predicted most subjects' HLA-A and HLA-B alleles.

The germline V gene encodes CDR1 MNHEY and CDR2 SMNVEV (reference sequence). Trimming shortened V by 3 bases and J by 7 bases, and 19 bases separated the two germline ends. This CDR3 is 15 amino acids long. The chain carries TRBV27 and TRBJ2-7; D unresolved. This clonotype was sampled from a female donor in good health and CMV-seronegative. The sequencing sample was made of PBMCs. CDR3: CASSLSRVPQREQYF. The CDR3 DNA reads TGTGCCAGCAGTTTGTCGCGAGTGCCCCAGCGTGAGCAGTACTTC.